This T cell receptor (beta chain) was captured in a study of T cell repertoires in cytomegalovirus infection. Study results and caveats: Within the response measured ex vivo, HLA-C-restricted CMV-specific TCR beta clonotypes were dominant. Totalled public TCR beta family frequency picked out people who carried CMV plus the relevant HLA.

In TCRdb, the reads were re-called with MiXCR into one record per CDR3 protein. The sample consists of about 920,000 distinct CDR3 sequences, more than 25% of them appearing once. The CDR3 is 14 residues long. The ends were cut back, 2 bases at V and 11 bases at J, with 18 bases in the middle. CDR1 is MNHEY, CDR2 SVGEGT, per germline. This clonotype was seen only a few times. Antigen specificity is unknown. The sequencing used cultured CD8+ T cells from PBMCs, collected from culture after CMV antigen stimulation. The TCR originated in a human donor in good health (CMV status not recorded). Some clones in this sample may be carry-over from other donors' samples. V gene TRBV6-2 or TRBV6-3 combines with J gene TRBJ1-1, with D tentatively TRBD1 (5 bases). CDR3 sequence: CASSYGGLGGNAFF. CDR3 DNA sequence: TGTGCCAGCAGTTACGGGGGACTTGGGGGAAATGCTTTCTTT.